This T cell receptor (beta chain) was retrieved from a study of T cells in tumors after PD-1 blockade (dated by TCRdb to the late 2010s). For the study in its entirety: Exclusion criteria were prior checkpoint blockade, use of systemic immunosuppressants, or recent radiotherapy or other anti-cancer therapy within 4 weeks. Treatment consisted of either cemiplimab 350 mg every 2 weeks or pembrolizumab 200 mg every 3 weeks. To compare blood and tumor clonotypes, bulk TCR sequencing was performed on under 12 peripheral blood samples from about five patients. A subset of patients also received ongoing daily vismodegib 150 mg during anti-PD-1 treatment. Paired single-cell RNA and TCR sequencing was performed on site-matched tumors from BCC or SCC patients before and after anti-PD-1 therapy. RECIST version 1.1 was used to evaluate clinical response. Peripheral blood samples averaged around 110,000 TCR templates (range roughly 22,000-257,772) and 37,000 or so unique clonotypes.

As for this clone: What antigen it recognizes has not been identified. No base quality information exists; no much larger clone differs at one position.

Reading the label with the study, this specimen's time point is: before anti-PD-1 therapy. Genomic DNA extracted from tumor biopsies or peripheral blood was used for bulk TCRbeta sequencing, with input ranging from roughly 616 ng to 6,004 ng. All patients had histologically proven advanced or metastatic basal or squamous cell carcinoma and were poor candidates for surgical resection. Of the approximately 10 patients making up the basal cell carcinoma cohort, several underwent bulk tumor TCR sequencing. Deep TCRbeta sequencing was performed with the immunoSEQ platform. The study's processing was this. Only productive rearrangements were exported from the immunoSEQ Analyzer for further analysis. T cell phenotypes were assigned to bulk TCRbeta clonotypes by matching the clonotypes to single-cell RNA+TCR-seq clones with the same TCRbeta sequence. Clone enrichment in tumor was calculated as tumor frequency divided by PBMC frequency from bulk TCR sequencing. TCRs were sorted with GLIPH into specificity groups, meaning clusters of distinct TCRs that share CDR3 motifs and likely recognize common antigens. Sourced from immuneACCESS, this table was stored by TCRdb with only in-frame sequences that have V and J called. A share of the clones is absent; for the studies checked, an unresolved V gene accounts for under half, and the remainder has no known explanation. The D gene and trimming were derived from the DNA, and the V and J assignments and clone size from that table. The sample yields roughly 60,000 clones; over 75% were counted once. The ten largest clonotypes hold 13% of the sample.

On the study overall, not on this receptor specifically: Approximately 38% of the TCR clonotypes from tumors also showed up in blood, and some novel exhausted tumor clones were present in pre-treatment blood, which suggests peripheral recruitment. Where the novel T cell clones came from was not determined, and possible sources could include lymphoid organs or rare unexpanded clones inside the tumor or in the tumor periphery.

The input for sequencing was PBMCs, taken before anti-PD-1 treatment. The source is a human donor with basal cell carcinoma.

Read as DNA, the sequence is TGTGCCAGTAGTATCGGAATAGACTATGGCTACACCTTC. Its coded protein is CASSIGIDYGYTF. In this chain, TRBV19 is recombined with TRBJ1-2, with no reliable assignment of the D segment. From the cysteine through the phenylalanine, the CDR3 covers 13 amino acids. The kept DNA is CDR3 alone, 39 bases in frame from the first base. According to the germline V gene (reference sequence), CDR1 reads LNHDA and CDR2 reads SQIVND. The V end loses 3 bases and the J end loses 3 bases, and a stretch of 8 bases separates them.